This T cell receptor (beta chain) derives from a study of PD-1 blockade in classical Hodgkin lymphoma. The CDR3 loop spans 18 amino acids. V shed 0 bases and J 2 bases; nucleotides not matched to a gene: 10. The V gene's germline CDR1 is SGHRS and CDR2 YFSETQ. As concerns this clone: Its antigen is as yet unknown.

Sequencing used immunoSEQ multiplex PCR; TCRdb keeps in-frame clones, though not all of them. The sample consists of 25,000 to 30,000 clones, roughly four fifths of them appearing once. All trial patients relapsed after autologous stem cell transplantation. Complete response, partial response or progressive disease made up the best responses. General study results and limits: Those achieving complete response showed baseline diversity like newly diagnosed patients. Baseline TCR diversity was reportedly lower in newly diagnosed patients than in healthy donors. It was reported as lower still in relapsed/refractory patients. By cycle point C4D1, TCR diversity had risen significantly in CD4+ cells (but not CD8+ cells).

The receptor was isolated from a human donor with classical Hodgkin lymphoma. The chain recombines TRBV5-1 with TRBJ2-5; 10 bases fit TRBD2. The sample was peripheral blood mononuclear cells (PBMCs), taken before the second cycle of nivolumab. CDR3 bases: TGCGCCAGCAGCTTGGCCGCTAGCGGGGGACCTAGGCAAGAGACCCAGTACTTC. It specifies CASSLAASGGPRQETQYF.